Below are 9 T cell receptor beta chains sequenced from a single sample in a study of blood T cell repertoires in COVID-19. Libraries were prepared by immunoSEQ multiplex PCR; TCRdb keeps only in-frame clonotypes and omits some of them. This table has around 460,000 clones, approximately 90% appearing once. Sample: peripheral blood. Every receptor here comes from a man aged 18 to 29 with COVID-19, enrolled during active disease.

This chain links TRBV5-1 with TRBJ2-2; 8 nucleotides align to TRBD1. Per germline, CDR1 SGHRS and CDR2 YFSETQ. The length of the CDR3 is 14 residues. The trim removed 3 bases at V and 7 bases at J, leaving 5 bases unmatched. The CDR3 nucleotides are TGCGCCAGCAGCTCACAGGGGGGAAACGGGGAGCTGTTTTTT. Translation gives CASSSQGGNGELFF.

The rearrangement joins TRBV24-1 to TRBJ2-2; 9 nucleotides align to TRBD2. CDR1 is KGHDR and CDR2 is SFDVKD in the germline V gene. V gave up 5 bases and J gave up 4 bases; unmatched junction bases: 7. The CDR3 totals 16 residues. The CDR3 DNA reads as TGTGCCACCAGTGGTGGCGGGAGGGCCTTCACCGGGGAGCTGTTTTTT. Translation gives CATSGGGRAFTGELFF.

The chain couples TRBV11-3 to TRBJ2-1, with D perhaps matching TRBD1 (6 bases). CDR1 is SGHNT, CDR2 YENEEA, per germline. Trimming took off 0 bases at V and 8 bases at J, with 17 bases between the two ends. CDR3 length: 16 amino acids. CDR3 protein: CASSLDKYRDPHEQFF. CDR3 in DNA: TGTGCCAGCAGCTTAGACAAGTACAGGGATCCACATGAGCAGTTCTTC.

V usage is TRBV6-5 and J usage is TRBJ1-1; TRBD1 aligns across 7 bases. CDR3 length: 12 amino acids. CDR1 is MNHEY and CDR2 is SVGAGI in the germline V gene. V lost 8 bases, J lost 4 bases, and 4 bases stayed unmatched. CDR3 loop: CASATGSTEAFF. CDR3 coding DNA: TGTGCCAGCGCGACAGGGAGCACTGAAGCTTTCTTT.

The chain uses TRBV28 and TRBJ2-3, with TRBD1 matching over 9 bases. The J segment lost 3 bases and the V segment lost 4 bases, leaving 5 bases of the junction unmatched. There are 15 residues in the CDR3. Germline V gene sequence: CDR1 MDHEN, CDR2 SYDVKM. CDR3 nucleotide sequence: TGTGCCAGCAGTTCCCACAGGGGGCTGACAGATACGCAGTATTTT. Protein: CASSSHRGLTDTQYF.

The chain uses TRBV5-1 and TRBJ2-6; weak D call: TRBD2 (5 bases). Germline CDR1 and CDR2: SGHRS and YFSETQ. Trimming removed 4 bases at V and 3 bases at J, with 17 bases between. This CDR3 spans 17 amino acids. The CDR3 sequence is CASSLPGGSVGANVLTF. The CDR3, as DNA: TGCGCCAGCAGCCTGCCCGGCGGGTCCGTTGGGGCCAACGTCCTGACTTTC.

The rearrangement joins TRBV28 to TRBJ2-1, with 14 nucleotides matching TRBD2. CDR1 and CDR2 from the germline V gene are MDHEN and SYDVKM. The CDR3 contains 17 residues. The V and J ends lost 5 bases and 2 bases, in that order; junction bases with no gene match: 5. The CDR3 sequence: CASSETSGRATYNEQFF. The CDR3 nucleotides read TGTGCCAGCAGTGAGACTAGCGGGAGGGCAACCTACAATGAGCAGTTCTTC. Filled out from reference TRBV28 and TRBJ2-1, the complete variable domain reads DVKVTQSSRYLVKRTGEKVFLECVQDMDHENMFWYRQDPGLGLRLIYFSYDVKMKEKGDIPEGYSVSREKKERFSLILESASTNQTSMYLCASSETSGRATYNEQFFGPGTRLTVL.

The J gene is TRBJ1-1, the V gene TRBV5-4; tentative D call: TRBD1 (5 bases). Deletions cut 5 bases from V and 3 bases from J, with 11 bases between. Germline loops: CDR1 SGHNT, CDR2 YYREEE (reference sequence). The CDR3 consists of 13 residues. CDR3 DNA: TGTGCCAGCAGAGGGGTGGGTGACACTGAAGCTTTCTTT. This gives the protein CASRGVGDTEAFF.

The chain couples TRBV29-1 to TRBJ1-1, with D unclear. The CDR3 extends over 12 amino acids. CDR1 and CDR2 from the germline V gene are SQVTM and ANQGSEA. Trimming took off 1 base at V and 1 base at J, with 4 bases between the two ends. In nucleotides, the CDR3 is TGCAGCGTTGAAGCGTGGAACACTGAAGCTTTCTTT. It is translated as CSVEAWNTEAFF.